This T cell receptor beta chain was sequenced during a study of blood T cell repertoires in COVID-19. About the study: The cDNA or gDNA used as material had been derived from T cells, B-cell-depleted T cells, or PBMCs.

Per the original methods: The authors estimated nucleated cell counts from reference gene primer amplification. Method: immunoSEQ multiplex PCR; TCRdb's copy keeps in-frame clones and lacks some. For V, J and clone size, that table is used; D and trimming come from the DNA. The sample contains about 160,000 clones, just under 95% of which appear only once. This clone appeared once. The sequenced sample consisted of peripheral blood. The source is a woman in her 50s with acute or convalescent COVID-19.

The CDR3 bases are TGTGCCAGCAGTGAAGATTTCGGCTCCTACAATGAGCAGTTCTTC. It specifies CASSEDFGSYNEQFF. The genes are TRBV6-1 and TRBJ2-1; D gene ambiguous. Deletions cut 1 base from V and 0 bases from J, with 7 bases between. The CDR3 totals 15 residues. The germline V gene encodes CDR1 MNHNS and CDR2 SASEGT.